The 16 T cell receptor beta chains below were found in one sample sequenced in a study of shared clonotypes between healthy human individuals. Clones were sequenced by immunoSEQ multiplex PCR, and TCRdb holds only the in-frame ones, with some missing. The sample shows over a million clones, roughly 80% of them seen only once. Input material: memory CD4+ T cells sorted from blood. Described subset: CD45RA-negative fraction. These receptors all stem from a man between 18 and 29 years old in good health.

Only a few counts were recorded for this clone. The V gene is TRBV13, the J gene TRBJ2-7; perhaps TRBD1 as D (5 bases). V was clipped by 4 bases and J by 3 bases, with 13 bases between them. This CDR3 has 14 amino acids. Looked up from germline, CDR1 is PRHDT and CDR2 is FYEKMQ (reference sequence). The CDR3 DNA reads TGTGCCAGCAGCTCCCGACAGACTGGCTACGAGCAGTACTTC. It yields the protein CASSSRQTGYEQYF.

This clone was found a few times. The chain links TRBV10-1 to TRBJ2-2; perhaps TRBD1 as D (5 bases). Deletions cut 4 bases from V and 6 bases from J, with 9 bases between. The CDR3 has 13 amino acids. Germline CDR1 is WNHNN and CDR2 is SYGVQD (reference sequence). The DNA for the CDR3 is TGCGCCAGCAGTGGAGACAGAGCCGGGGAGCTGTTTTTT. As protein: CASSGDRAGELFF.

Here the CDR3 DNA reads TGTGCCACCAGCAGAGATAAGGCAACGTTCTACGAGCAGTACTTC. As protein: CATSRDKATFYEQYF. V usage is TRBV15 and J usage is TRBJ2-7; D gene unclear. CDR3 size: 15 residues. Trimming took off 0 bases at V and 3 bases at J, with 12 bases between the two ends. Looked up from germline, CDR1 is LNHNV and CDR2 is YYDKDF (reference sequence).

This sequence joins TRBV9 and TRBJ2-5, with D hard to call. The CDR3 is made up of 14 amino acids. Trimming shortened V by 0 bases and J by 2 bases, and 8 bases separated the two germline ends. CDR1 and CDR2 from the germline V gene are SGDLS and YYNGEE. CDR3 nucleotide sequence: TGTGCCAGCAGCGTAGGGGTACAACAAGAGACCCAGTACTTC. Translation: CASSVGVQQETQYF.

Here the CDR3 DNA reads TGTGCCAGCAGCCCACTGGCAGGGAGCACAGATACGCAGTATTTT. Its translation is CASSPLAGSTDTQYF. This chain links TRBV5-4 with TRBJ2-3; a weak D match, TRBD1 (5 bases). Germline V lookup: CDR1 SGHNT, CDR2 YYREEE (reference sequence). Trimming pared 4 bases from V and 0 bases from J, leaving 12 bases between. This CDR3 spans 15 amino acids.

The rearrangement joins TRBV30 to TRBJ1-4, with 10 positions matching TRBD1. The CDR3 totals 14 residues. CDR1 is GTSNPN and CDR2 is SVGIG in the germline V gene (reference sequence). The V gene end was trimmed by 0 bases and the J gene end by 8 bases; junction bases not matched to a gene: 3. The CDR3 reads CAWSVVTGGEKLFF. The CDR3 DNA reads TGTGCCTGGAGTGTCGTGACAGGGGGCGAAAAACTGTTTTTT.

This clone was detected a few times. This chain uses TRBV29-1 with TRBJ2-7; no firm D call. This CDR3 is 11 amino acids long. The germline V gene encodes CDR1 SQVTM and CDR2 ANQGSEA. V was clipped by 5 bases and J by 3 bases, with 8 bases between them. CDR3 protein: CSVKLSYEQYF. In DNA form, the CDR3 reads TGCAGCGTTAAACTAAGCTACGAGCAGTACTTC.

This clone was counted only a few times. The V call is TRBV6-1, the J call TRBJ1-5, with D maybe TRBD1 (5 bases). Germline V CDR1 and CDR2: MNHNS, SASEGT. The CDR3 consists of 15 residues. The germline V and J ends were trimmed by 2 bases and 0 bases, with 8 bases remaining between them. In DNA, the CDR3 is TGTGCCAGCAGTGAACCAGGGTCTAGCAATCAGCCCCAGCATTTT. This encodes CASSEPGSSNQPQHF.

V usage is TRBV2 and J usage is TRBJ1-2, with TRBD1 as a possible D gene (5 bases). CDR1 is SNHLY and CDR2 is FYNNEI in the germline V gene. The V gene lost 4 bases and the J gene lost 8 bases, with 17 bases spanning the gap. CDR3 length: 14 residues. The CDR3 reads CASSVRAERGGYTF. CDR3 DNA sequence: TGTGCCAGCAGTGTACGGGCGGAACGGGGCGGCTACACCTTC.

This clone was recorded a few times. The DNA of the CDR3 is TGCGCCAGCAGTGAGTCGTGGTATTCACCCCTCCACTTT. It encodes CASSESWYSPLHF. This rearrangement joins TRBV10-1 to TRBJ1-6; D call uncertain. The V gene's germline CDR1 is WNHNN and CDR2 SYGVQD (reference sequence). With 0 bases removed from V and 8 bases from J, the gap between germline ends came to 5 bases. The CDR3 totals 13 residues.

This clone has a handful of counts. This chain connects TRBV5-4 to TRBJ1-5; D remains unclear. The CDR3 is made up of 13 amino acids. Germline-derived CDR1 and CDR2 are SGHNT and YYREEE (reference sequence). The V gene lost 1 base and the J gene lost 4 bases, with 6 bases spanning the gap. The CDR3 here is CASSLMGNQPQHF. CDR3 sequence (DNA): TGTGCCAGCAGCTTGATGGGGAATCAGCCCCAGCATTTT.

This clone has only one observation. The rearrangement uses TRBV29-1 and TRBJ2-1, with TRBD2 identical over 16 bases. After removal of 5 bases from V and 7 bases from J, the junction contained 8 bases not matched to a gene. This CDR3 has 16 residues. Germline V CDR1 and CDR2: SQVTM, ANQGSEA. DNA of the CDR3: TGCAGCGTTAGACCTGGGACTAGCGGGGGGGGTAATGAGCAGTTCTTC. Amino acid sequence: CSVRPGTSGGGNEQFF.

This clone was observed a handful of times. The chain combines TRBV18 with TRBJ2-2; the match to TRBD1 covers 8 bases. V was clipped by 3 bases and J by 6 bases; unmatched bases: 3. The CDR3 has 14 residues. From germline, CDR1 is KGHSH and CDR2 LQKENI. The CDR3 protein is CASSPGQEAGELFF. In nucleotides, the CDR3 is TGTGCCAGCTCACCGGGACAGGAGGCCGGGGAGCTGTTTTTT.

The chain has TRBV9 and TRBJ2-1; 7 bases agree with TRBD1. The CDR3 runs 14 residues. Germline values: CDR1 SGDLS, CDR2 YYNGEE. Germline trimming cut 4 bases from V and 9 bases from J; bases unmatched to any gene: 10. This chain's CDR3 is CASSPRTGKGEQFF. CDR3 DNA: TGTGCCAGCAGCCCCCGGACAGGTAAAGGTGAGCAGTTCTTC.

This chain links TRBV2 with TRBJ1-2, with TRBD1 as a possible D gene (5 bases). The CDR3 has 15 residues. V was shortened by 0 bases and J by 5 bases, with 13 bases between the two germline ends. In germline, CDR1 is SNHLY, CDR2 FYNNEI. CDR3 DNA sequence: TGTGCCAGCAGTGAAGCTGGGGGACGTACGTATGGCTACACCTTC. Its protein product is CASSEAGGRTYGYTF.

The chain uses TRBV21-1 and TRBJ2-7; TRBD2 is the table's D call and was not checked against the DNA. TRBV21-1 is flagged as a pseudogene. The CDR3 runs 16 residues. The CDR3 DNA sequence: TGTGCCAGCAGCAAAGCCGGTGGTTGGAGGGACTACGAGCAGTACTTC. Translating it yields CASSKAGGWRDYEQYF.